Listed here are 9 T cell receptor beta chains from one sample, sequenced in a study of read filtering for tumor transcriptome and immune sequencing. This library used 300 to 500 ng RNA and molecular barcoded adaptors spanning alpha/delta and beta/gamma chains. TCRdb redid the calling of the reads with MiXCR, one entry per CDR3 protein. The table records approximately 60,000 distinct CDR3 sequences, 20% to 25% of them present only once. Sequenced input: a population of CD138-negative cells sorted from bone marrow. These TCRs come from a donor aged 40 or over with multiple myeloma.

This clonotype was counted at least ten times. The DNA of the CDR3 is TGTGCCAGCAGAAGTACTAGTTATATAACAGATACGCAGTATTTT. Amino acids: CASRSTSYITDTQYF. The chain joins TRBV2 to TRBJ2-3; a weak D match, TRBD2 (5 bases). Germline-derived CDR1 and CDR2 are SNHLY and FYNNEI. The CDR3 sequence is 15 residues long. V shed 6 bases and J shed 3 bases, with 16 bases lying between them.

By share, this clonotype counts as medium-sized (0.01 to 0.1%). CDR3 coding DNA: TGTGCCAGCAGTTACGGGAACCCGGGAGCTTTCTTT. It yields the protein CASSYGNPGAFF. J is TRBJ1-1 and V is TRBV6-2 or TRBV6-3; D is unclear. Germline CDR1 reads MNHEY; CDR2 reads SVGEGT. The CDR3 sequence is 12 residues long. The V end lost 2 bases, the J end lost 10 bases, and 11 bases lay between the germline ends.

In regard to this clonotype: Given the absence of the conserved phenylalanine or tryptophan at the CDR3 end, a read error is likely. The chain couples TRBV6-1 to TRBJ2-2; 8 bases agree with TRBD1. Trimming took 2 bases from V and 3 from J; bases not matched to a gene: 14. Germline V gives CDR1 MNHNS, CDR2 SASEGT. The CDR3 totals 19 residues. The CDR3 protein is CASSEPLLRQGWDTGELFL. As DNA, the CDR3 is TGTGCCAGCAGTGAACCTCTTCTGCGACAGGGGTGGGACACCGGGGAGCTGTTTCTT.

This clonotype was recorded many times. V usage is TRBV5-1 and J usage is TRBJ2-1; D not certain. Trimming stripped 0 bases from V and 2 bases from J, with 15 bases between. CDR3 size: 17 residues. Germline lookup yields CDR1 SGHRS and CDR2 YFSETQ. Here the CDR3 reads CASSLETLLGAYNEQFF. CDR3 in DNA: TGCGCCAGCAGCTTGGAAACCTTGCTTGGGGCCTACAATGAGCAGTTCTTC.

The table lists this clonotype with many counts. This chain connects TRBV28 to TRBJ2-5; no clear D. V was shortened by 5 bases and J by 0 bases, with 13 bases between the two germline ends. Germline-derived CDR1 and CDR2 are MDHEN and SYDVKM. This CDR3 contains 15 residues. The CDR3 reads CASSIRSGNQETQYF. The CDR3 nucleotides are TGTGCCAGCAGTATCCGCTCTGGGAACCAAGAGACCCAGTACTTC.

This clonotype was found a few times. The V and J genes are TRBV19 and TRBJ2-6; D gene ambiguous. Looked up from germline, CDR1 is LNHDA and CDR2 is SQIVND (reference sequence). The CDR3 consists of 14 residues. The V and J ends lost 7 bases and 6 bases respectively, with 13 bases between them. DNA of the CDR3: TGTGCCAGTACCCTCAGTGGTACGGCCAACGTCCTGACTTTC. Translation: CASTLSGTANVLTF.

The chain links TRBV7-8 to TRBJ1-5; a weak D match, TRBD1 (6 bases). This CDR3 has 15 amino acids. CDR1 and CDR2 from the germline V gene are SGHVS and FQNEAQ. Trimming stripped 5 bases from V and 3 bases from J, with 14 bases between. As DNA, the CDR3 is TGTGCCAGCAGCCCATACCGGGACACCAATCAGCCCCAGCATTTT. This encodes CASSPYRDTNQPQHF.

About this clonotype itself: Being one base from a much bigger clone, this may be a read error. In DNA, the CDR3 is TGTGCCAGTAGTATTAGGACGAGGGGGTTCTATGGCTACACCTTC. Protein: CASSIRTRGFYGYTF. The chain carries TRBV19 and TRBJ1-2, with D tentatively TRBD1 (6 bases). Germline lookup yields CDR1 LNHDA and CDR2 SQIVND (reference sequence). Between the trimmed V and J ends, which lost 3 bases and 4 bases, there was a span of 15 bases. The CDR3 runs 15 residues.

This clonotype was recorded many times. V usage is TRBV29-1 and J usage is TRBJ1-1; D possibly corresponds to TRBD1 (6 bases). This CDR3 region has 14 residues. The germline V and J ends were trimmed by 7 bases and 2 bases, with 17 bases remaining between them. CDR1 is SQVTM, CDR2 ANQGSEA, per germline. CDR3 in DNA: TGCAGCGCCGGGACACAAGAATTAAACACTGAAGCTTTCTTT. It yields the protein CSAGTQELNTEAFF.